The 11 T cell receptor beta chains reported below all come from one sample, sequenced in a study of blood T cell repertoires in COVID-19. Some clones are missing from TCRdb's copy, which holds only in-frame ones; the method was immunoSEQ multiplex PCR. The data contain over 65,000 clones, about 90% of them seen just once; the ten biggest clones take up over 4%. The sample comprised peripheral blood. These receptors originate from a man aged 50 or older with active COVID-19.

The count of this clone is one. The chain has TRBV5-1 and TRBJ1-3; D call uncertain. The CDR3 runs 15 residues. Trimming took 0 bases from V and 1 from J, leaving 8 bases between them. Germline CDR1 and CDR2: SGHRS and YFSETQ. The CDR3 nucleotides are TGCGCCAGCAGCTTGGGCGGGCGTTCTGGAAACACCATATATTTT. This sequence encodes CASSLGGRSGNTIYF.

This clone came up once. The gene calls are TRBV7-2 and TRBJ2-5; 10 bases are shared with TRBD2. The ends lost 0 bases at V and 2 bases at J; junction bases unmatched: 3. Looked up from germline, CDR1 is SGHTA and CDR2 is FQGNSA. The CDR3 covers 16 residues. The CDR3 is CASSLAGSGGQETQYF. CDR3 DNA: TGTGCCAGCAGCTTAGCTGGTAGCGGGGGGCAAGAGACCCAGTACTTC.

The DNA for the CDR3 is TGTGCCAGCAGCTTGAGCCCCTACAATGAGCAGTTCTTC. It is translated as CASSLSPYNEQFF. This rearrangement joins TRBV9 to TRBJ2-1; no clear D gene. Trimming stripped 4 bases from V and 2 bases from J, with 7 bases between. CDR3 length: 13 amino acids. The germline V gene encodes CDR1 SGDLS and CDR2 YYNGEE.

As DNA, the CDR3 is TGTGCCAGCAGCTATCCGGGACAACACACCGGGGAGCTGTTTTTT. The encoded protein is CASSYPGQHTGELFF. The gene calls are TRBV9 and TRBJ2-2; the D gene is possibly TRBD1 (6 bases). The CDR3 runs 15 residues. Between the trimmed V and J ends, which lost 4 bases and 3 bases, there was a span of 13 bases. From germline, CDR1 is SGDLS and CDR2 YYNGEE.

The gene calls are TRBV28 and TRBJ1-3; D gene ambiguous. This CDR3 has 14 amino acids. The germline gives CDR1 MDHEN, CDR2 SYDVKM. V gave up 1 base and J gave up 2 bases, with 6 bases separating them. The CDR3 DNA reads TGTGCCAGCAGTTTATCTACAGCTGGAAACACCATATATTTT. Translation gives CASSLSTAGNTIYF.

As DNA, the CDR3 is TGTGCCAGTAGCCGGGACAGGGGGCGGAGGTTGAATGAGCAGTTCTTC. It codes for CASSRDRGRRLNEQFF. The V call is TRBV19, the J call TRBJ2-1; 12 bases align to TRBD1. The CDR3 is 16 amino acids. CDR1 is LNHDA and CDR2 is SQIVND in the germline V gene (reference sequence). V was pared by 6 bases and J by 7 bases, with 10 bases of the junction left unmatched.

The CDR3 loop reads CSASRLESYNEQFF. CDR3 coding DNA: TGCAGTGCTAGTCGTCTAGAGTCCTACAATGAGCAGTTCTTC. The J gene is TRBJ2-1, the V gene TRBV20-1; unclear D gene. Germline values: CDR1 DFQATT, CDR2 SNEGSKA (reference sequence). The ends were cut back, 3 bases at V and 1 base at J, with 10 bases in the middle. This CDR3 region has 14 residues.

The genes are TRBV4-2 and TRBJ2-1, with 8 nucleotides matching TRBD2. The V segment lost 0 bases and the J segment 4 bases; nucleotides outside the gene matches: 5. The germline V gene encodes CDR1 LGHNA and CDR2 YNFKEQ. The CDR3 contains 16 residues. The CDR3 protein is CASSQERGGRYNEQFF. The CDR3 DNA reads TGTGCCAGCAGCCAAGAACGCGGGGGGCGATACAATGAGCAGTTCTTC.

The V call is TRBV15, the J call TRBJ2-2; TRBD1 is a possible D gene (5 bases). Trimming stripped 5 bases from V and 0 bases from J, with 16 bases between. The CDR3 has 17 residues. Germline V gene sequence: CDR1 LNHNV, CDR2 YYDKDF (reference sequence). The CDR3 loop reads CATSLGLGPPNTGELFF. In DNA, the CDR3 is TGTGCCACCAGCCTGGGGCTAGGTCCCCCGAACACCGGGGAGCTGTTTTTT.

The count of this clone is one. The chain links TRBV30 to TRBJ2-2; 7 bases match TRBD1. V dropped 5 bases and J dropped 4; count of bases not matched to a gene: 7. Looked up from germline, CDR1 is GTSNPN and CDR2 is SVGIG (reference sequence). This CDR3 is 14 amino acids long. This CDR3 is CAWDTGVGTGELFF. DNA of the CDR3: TGTGCCTGGGACACAGGGGTGGGCACCGGGGAGCTGTTTTTT.

The chain joins TRBV29-1 to TRBJ2-4, with 8 bases aligning to TRBD1. After removal of 6 bases from V and 6 bases from J, the junction contained 10 bases not matched to a gene. The CDR3 is 14 amino acids. The germline gives CDR1 SQVTM, CDR2 ANQGSEA. The chain's CDR3 is CSVGTGTGSNIQYF. For the CDR3, the DNA is TGCAGCGTGGGTACCGGGACAGGTTCAAACATTCAGTACTTC.